This T cell receptor beta chain was sequenced in a study of cytomegalovirus exposure and HLA in healthy donors. Some clones are missing from TCRdb's copy, which holds only in-frame ones; the method was immunoSEQ multiplex PCR. This sample has under 150,000 clones, with around 87% found just once. Germline CDR1 reads SGHRS; CDR2 reads YFSETQ. CDR3 length equals 15 residues. Trimming stripped 4 bases from V and 0 bases from J, with 12 bases between. This receptor was taken from a man between 18 and 29 years old in good health and CMV-seropositive. The sample was PBMCs. The gene calls are TRBV5-1 and TRBJ2-3; D is unclear. The CDR3 sequence: CASSIDKPSTDTQYF. CDR3 sequence (DNA): TGCGCCAGCAGCATAGACAAACCTAGCACAGATACGCAGTATTTT.